This paragraph reports one T cell receptor (beta chain). Its cognate antigen is unknown. This sample was taken from a study of cytomegalovirus exposure and HLA in healthy donors. Study results and limitations: A later analysis linked a missense variant in DCLRE1C to the trimming of TCR beta V and J genes. The study recorded fewer than 200 TCR beta chains that were cytomegalovirus-associated.

Both 60 Vbeta primers and 13 Jbeta primers went into the PCR. Profiled with immunoSEQ multiplex PCR; TCRdb holds only in-frame clones, not every one. The table includes 100,000 or so clones, roughly four fifths detected once. The CDR3 loop spans 13 amino acids. Germline V gene data show CDR1 as SGHRS and CDR2 as YFSETQ. V lost 1 base to trimming and J lost 11 bases, with 15 bases between them. The chain carries TRBV5-1 and TRBJ1-1; D not certain. The receptor comes from a man aged 40-55 years in good health and CMV-seronegative. The material sequenced was PBMCs. The CDR3 DNA follows: TGCGCCAGCAGCTTGCAGGATCAAACTCTGGCTTTCTTT. Protein product: CASSLQDQTLAFF. The complete variable domain, with remaining parts taken from reference TRBV5-1 and TRBJ1-1, reads KAGVTQTPRYLIKTRGQQVTLSCSPISGHRSVSWYQQTPGQGLQFLFEYFSETQRNKGNFPGRFSGRQFSNSRSEMNVSTLELGDSALYLCASSLQDQTLAFFGQGTRLTVV.